This T cell receptor beta chain was sequenced in a study of blood T cells in healthy people across ages (dated by TCRdb to 2013 to 2016). Describing the broader study: In model experiments, template switching captured about one uniquely barcoded TCR beta cDNA molecule for every two T cells. To avoid experimental bias, donors of different ages were spread randomly across the sequencing lanes. The study measured age-related changes in TCR beta repertoire diversity using deep sequencing normalized with unique cDNA molecular identifiers. Four age groups were formed from the donors: young (average approximately 15 years), middle-aged (approximately 40), aged (around 68) and long-lived (around 80). Using the same blood draw, the study looked at two additional independent replicas of 1 million unique cDNA reads for two donors, one aged 18 to 30 and the other aged 80 or older.

Results and caveats for the whole study, not just this receptor: The percentage of naive T cells measured by flow cytometry correlated strongly with observed TCR beta diversity. Because donor CMV infection status was unknown, age-related changes in expanded clonotypes were potentially confounded. The long-lived group showed more naive CD4+ T cells, fewer expanded clones and increased TCR diversity than the aged group, suggesting age selection. Total diversity estimates from one million sequenced T cells were considered lower bounds and underestimates. Conclusive comparison of naive and antigen-experienced compartments was prevented by the profiling of bulk unsorted PBMCs. Observed TCR beta diversity per million T cells fell roughly linearly with age, and a significant reduction was already apparent by age roughly 40.

The CDR3 runs 15 amino acids, cysteine and phenylalanine included. Just the 45-base CDR3 DNA is kept, in frame starting at base 1. The junction carries 11 bases between V and J, which are trimmed by 1 base and 5 bases respectively. The germline V gene specifies SGHTA as CDR1 and FQGNSA as CDR2. As regards this clonotype: What this receptor recognizes is not known. Base qualities are not provided; no much larger clone lies one nucleotide away.

The library was prepared using 5' RACE. The data were produced on an Illumina HiSeq 2500. A second 7 to 11 cycle PCR used a sample-barcoded 5' primer and a J-beta primer mix. Each TCR beta cDNA molecule received a unique molecular identifier from a template-switch 5' adaptor carrying 12 random nucleotides. At least 2.5 million CDR3-containing paired-end reads were obtained from each sample. The Mint cDNA synthesis kit, primed by a TRBC-specific oligonucleotide, was used to synthesize first-strand cDNA from all RNA. After uracil-DNA glycosylase treatment, a first 18-cycle PCR used universal primers M1SS and BC2_uni_R on all cDNA. For the original study's pipeline: Each sample was normalized by randomly selecting 1 million high-quality reads, each carrying a distinct molecular identifier. Instead of being binned into consensus sequences, reads with shared molecular identifiers were discarded. CDR3 identification, clonotype clustering and error correction used MiTCR with a Q25 quality threshold and the strictest error-elimination algorithm. A nonparametric unseen species model using Euler transformation provided a lower-bound estimate of total TCR beta diversity. The public reads were reanalyzed by TCRdb: fastp trimming at Q25, MiXCR alignment, in-frame beta chains only. Here each entry gathers all rows of one CDR3 protein and keeps the most common genes and DNA. TCRdb's processing, not the authors', yielded these V and J calls. The sample table holds hundreds of thousands of distinct CDR3 sequences, of which about 52% were seen once. The top ten constitute about a third of the sample.

The roughly 37 donors, aged about 6 to 95 years, were systemically healthy Caucasian individuals from Russia. Roughly 10 milliliters of peripheral blood were collected from each donor into EDTA-treated Vacutainer tubes. Ficoll-Paque density-gradient centrifugation was used to isolate PBMCs, with at least 6.5 million per sample. Trizol reagent was used to extract total RNA from PBMCs, with at least 5.5 micrograms per sample. The percentages of naive CD45RAhigh/CD27high T cells were determined by flow cytometry on a PBMC aliquot from every donor. This sequence originates from a woman between 55 and 75 years old in good health. Specimen: blood. The sequence joins TRBV7-2 to TRBJ1-4; a tentative D call is TRBD1 (5 bases match). The DNA reads TGTGCCAGCAGCTTAGTTGTGGGGGACAATGAAAAACTGTTTTTT. Translation gives CASSLVVGDNEKLFF.